These 26 T cell receptor beta chains were all obtained from the same sample, sequenced in a study of OX40 agonist ivuxolimab in advanced cancers. TCRdb's table, derived via immunoSEQ multiplex PCR, lists solely in-frame clones and lacks some. Seen here are tens of thousands of clones, about nine tenths observed once, and the top ten hold roughly 2.1%. The source material was CD4+ or CD8+ T cells sorted from blood, sampled in a trial of the OX40 agonist ivuxolimab. These receptors all come from an adult with an advanced solid tumor such as melanoma, head and neck, liver or kidney cancer.

V gene TRBV7-9 combines with J gene TRBJ2-6; D not certain. CDR1 and CDR2 (germline): SEHNR, FQNEAQ (reference sequence). CDR3 length equals 13 residues. Between the trimmed V and J ends, which lost 1 base and 3 bases, there was a span of 1 base. CDR3 in amino acids: CASSLGGANVLTF. CDR3 in DNA: TGTGCCAGCAGCTTAGGTGGGGCCAACGTCCTGACTTTC.

This chain joins TRBV7-9 and TRBJ2-3, with 9 bases fitting TRBD2. Germline V gene data show CDR1 as SEHNR and CDR2 as FQNEAQ (reference sequence). J lost 3 bases, V lost 2 bases, and 6 bases had no gene match. This CDR3 is built from 16 residues. The CDR3 is CASSLWRLAGTDTQYF. The DNA of the CDR3 is TGTGCCAGCAGCTTATGGCGGCTAGCGGGAACAGATACGCAGTATTTT.

This clone was seen once. V usage is TRBV5-1 and J usage is TRBJ1-2; 7 bases map to TRBD1. CDR1 and CDR2 (germline): SGHRS, YFSETQ. The V gene end was trimmed by 4 bases and the J gene end by 2 bases; junction bases not matched to a gene: 8. CDR3 length equals 15 residues. For the CDR3, the DNA is TGCGCCAGCAGCACACAGGGGCAGGGGAACTATGGCTACACCTTC. It codes for CASSTQGQGNYGYTF.

This clone was seen once. The chain couples TRBV5-1 to TRBJ2-5; the match to TRBD2 covers 11 bases. The CDR3 runs 15 residues. CDR1 is SGHRS and CDR2 is YFSETQ in the germline V gene. After removal of 3 bases from V and 2 bases from J, the junction contained 3 bases not matched to a gene. CDR3 coding DNA: TGCGCCAGCAGCTACAGGACTAGCGGGCAAGAGACCCAGTACTTC. Its translation: CASSYRTSGQETQYF.

The chain is built from TRBV5-6 and TRBJ2-1, with D possibly called TRBD1 or TRBD2 (6 bases each). The CDR3 extends over 15 amino acids. V was clipped by 2 bases and J by 9 bases, with 18 bases between them. Looked up from germline, CDR1 is SGHDT and CDR2 is YYEEEE. The CDR3 protein is CASSFRFGGPGEQFF. DNA of the CDR3: TGTGCCAGCAGCTTTCGCTTTGGGGGGCCGGGTGAGCAGTTCTTC.

J is TRBJ1-5 and V is TRBV19, with D perhaps TRBD1 (6 bases). Germline values: CDR1 LNHDA, CDR2 SQIVND (reference sequence). The CDR3 spans 19 residues. Trimming took 7 bases from V and 6 from J, leaving 31 bases between them. For the CDR3, the DNA is TGTGCCAGTACCGACTTATTCGGAGCGGGCAGGGGAGTTTCTCAGCCCCAGCATTTT. Protein sequence: CASTDLFGAGRGVSQPQHF.

V is TRBV27 and J is TRBJ2-1; D is perhaps TRBD2 (5 bases). CDR3 length: 14 amino acids. V lost 5 bases and J 0 bases, leaving 8 bases between the germline ends. Germline V gene lookup returns CDR1 MNHEY and CDR2 SMNVEV (reference sequence). In DNA, the CDR3 is TGTGCCAGCAGTACTAGGAGCTCCTACAATGAGCAGTTCTTC. Amino acid sequence: CASSTRSSYNEQFF.

This clone appeared a few times. The chain carries TRBV2 and TRBJ2-2, with TRBD2 identical over 9 bases. Germline values: CDR1 SNHLY, CDR2 FYNNEI. The trim removed 10 bases at V and 6 bases at J, leaving 9 bases unmatched. There are 14 residues in the CDR3. The CDR3 protein is CATRREGLSGELFF. In DNA, the CDR3 is TGTGCCACCCGGCGGGAGGGCCTTTCCGGGGAGCTGTTTTTT.

The J gene is TRBJ2-3, the V gene TRBV18; 9 positions match TRBD2. J was trimmed by 3 bases and V by 6 bases; bases with no gene match: 7. CDR1 and CDR2 (germline): KGHSH, LQKENI. The CDR3 is made up of 15 amino acids. DNA of the CDR3: TGTGCCAGCTCGCGGGACACTAGCGGGACAGATACGCAGTATTTT. Protein product: CASSRDTSGTDTQYF.

The chain has TRBV6-1 and TRBJ1-5; 8 bases line up with TRBD1. Looked up from germline, CDR1 is MNHNS and CDR2 is SASEGT. The CDR3 has 14 amino acids. The V segment lost 3 bases and the J segment 5 bases; nucleotides outside the gene matches: 3. The CDR3 spells CASSDRGRHQPQHF. The CDR3 DNA is TGTGCCAGCAGTGACAGGGGGCGGCATCAGCCCCAGCATTTT.

This clone showed up just a few times. This chain links TRBV2 with TRBJ1-5; possible D gene TRBD1, 6 bases. V was cut by 8 bases and J by 2 bases, with 13 bases left in between. The germline V gene has CDR1 SNHLY and CDR2 FYNNEI. The CDR3 consists of 14 residues. The CDR3 is CASGGRERNQPQHF. CDR3 bases: TGTGCCAGCGGGGGGCGGGAACGCAATCAGCCCCAGCATTTT.

This chain uses TRBV18 with TRBJ2-1; possible D gene TRBD2, 6 bases. V was clipped by 4 bases and J by 2 bases, with 12 bases between them. This CDR3 has 15 residues. CDR1 KGHSH and CDR2 LQKENI come from the germline V gene. The chain's CDR3 is CASSRSSATYNEQFF. CDR3 sequence (DNA): TGTGCCAGCTCACGGTCTAGCGCTACCTACAATGAGCAGTTCTTC.

In DNA form, the CDR3 reads TGTGCCAGCAGCTTCTCTCGGACATCTCAAGAGACCCAGTACTTC. As protein: CASSFSRTSQETQYF. The gene calls are TRBV5-4 and TRBJ2-5, with a tentative D call TRBD1 (5 bases). CDR1 SGHNT and CDR2 YYREEE come from the germline V gene (reference sequence). V was pared by 2 bases and J by 2 bases, with 13 bases between. This CDR3 has 15 residues.

Concerning this clone: A read error may produce the germline difference seen at one junction end. The chain joins TRBV6-5 to TRBJ1-1, with D possibly TRBD1 on 5 matching bases. This CDR3 is built from 15 residues. CDR1 is MNHEY and CDR2 is SVGAGI in the germline V gene. The DNA for the CDR3 is TGTGCCAGCAGCCCTCGGCCGGAGGGGAACGCTGAAGCTTTCTTT. Its translation is CASSPRPEGNAEAFF.

The J gene is TRBJ1-1, the V gene TRBV5-1, with TRBD1 as a possible D gene (6 bases). The CDR3 is 15 residues long. The germline V gene has CDR1 SGHRS and CDR2 YFSETQ. Trimming left V 2 bases short and J 3 bases short, with 14 bases between. CDR3 sequence: CASSFAGGTDTEAFF. The CDR3, as DNA: TGCGCCAGCAGCTTCGCGGGGGGCACAGACACTGAAGCTTTCTTT.

V usage is TRBV6-5 and J usage is TRBJ2-3; 10 nucleotides line up with TRBD1. This CDR3 comprises 14 residues. V lost 4 bases and J lost 4; bases outside the gene matches: 2. In germline, CDR1 is MNHEY, CDR2 SVGAGI. CDR3 DNA: TGTGCCAGCAGTTCGACAGGGGGCCCAGATACGCAGTATTTT. This codes for CASSSTGGPDTQYF.

J is TRBJ2-1 and V is TRBV11-3; D is undetermined. Trimming removed 5 bases at V and 7 bases at J, with 6 bases between. Germline-derived CDR1 and CDR2 are SGHNT and YENEEA. The CDR3 totals 11 residues. This chain's CDR3 is CASSQENEQFF. CDR3 nucleotide sequence: TGTGCCAGCAGCCAAGAGAATGAGCAGTTCTTC.

The chain couples TRBV5-1 to TRBJ2-3; possibly TRBD1 or TRBD2 for D (5 bases each). Per the germline V gene, CDR1 is SGHRS and CDR2 is YFSETQ. V lost 4 bases to trimming and J lost 2 bases, with 8 bases between them. The CDR3 extends over 13 amino acids. This CDR3 is CASSIGTTDTQYF. The CDR3 DNA is TGCGCCAGCAGCATAGGGACCACAGATACGCAGTATTTT.

The rearrangement joins TRBV10-1 to TRBJ2-6; 10 nucleotides match TRBD2. The V gene's germline CDR1 is WNHNN and CDR2 SYGVQD (reference sequence). The junction had 5 bases not matched to a gene; V was cut back by 3 bases and J by 0 bases. The CDR3 is 18 residues long. CDR3 sequence (DNA): TGCGCCAGCAGTGACTCAGGACTAGCGGACTCTGGGGCCAACGTCCTGACTTTC. This gives the protein CASSDSGLADSGANVLTF.

The chain carries TRBV7-6 and TRBJ1-4, with no clear D. The ends were cut back, 1 base at V and 0 bases at J, with 6 bases in the middle. From germline, CDR1 is SGHVS and CDR2 FNYEAQ. The CDR3 has 15 residues. DNA of the CDR3: TGTGCCAGCAGCTTAGGACAAGCAACTAATGAAAAACTGTTTTTT. The encoded protein is CASSLGQATNEKLFF.

The gene calls are TRBV10-3 and TRBJ1-2, with D tentatively TRBD1 (5 bases). Per the germline V gene, CDR1 is ENHRY and CDR2 is SYGVKD. V shed 8 bases and J shed 9 bases, with 19 bases lying between them. This CDR3 contains 13 residues. CDR3 sequence (DNA): TGTGCCATCCGAGGAGGGCAGGGAAATCGCTACACCTTC. Its protein product is CAIRGGQGNRYTF.

The rearrangement links TRBV6-1 to TRBJ2-1, with 14 bases identical to TRBD2. Germline V gene lookup returns CDR1 MNHNS and CDR2 SASEGT. The CDR3 loop spans 16 amino acids. Germline trimming cut 0 bases from V and 7 bases from J; bases unmatched to any gene: 2. CDR3 nucleotides: TGTGCCAGCAGTGAAGCGAGGACTAGCGGGAGGAATGAGCAGTTCTTC. Protein sequence: CASSEARTSGRNEQFF.

The chain employs TRBV5-1 and TRBJ1-1; D is possibly TRBD1 (5 bases). The V and J ends lost 2 bases and 2 bases respectively, with 13 bases between them. Germline V CDR1 and CDR2: SGHRS, YFSETQ. This CDR3 comprises 15 residues. Written as DNA, the CDR3 is TGCGCCAGCAGCTTCACGGGGGGGACTAACACTGAAGCTTTCTTT. Amino acids: CASSFTGGTNTEAFF.

The chain joins TRBV30 to TRBJ1-4, with D possibly being TRBD1 (5 bases). The V and J ends lost 2 bases and 7 bases respectively, with 11 bases between them. Germline CDR1 and CDR2: GTSNPN and SVGIG (reference sequence). The CDR3 contains 13 residues. The CDR3 DNA reads TGTGCCTGGAGTAACCGGGACGGTGAAAAACTGTTTTTT. This codes for CAWSNRDGEKLFF. The full variable domain, completed using reference TRBV30 and TRBJ1-4, is SQTIHQWPATLVQPVGSPLSLECTVEGTSNPNLYWYRQAAGRGLQLLFYSVGIGQISSEVPQNLSASRPQDRQFILSSKKLLLSDSGFYLCAWSNRDGEKLFFGSGTQLSVL.

The gene calls are TRBV11-2 and TRBJ1-1, with 12 bases that match TRBD1. The CDR3 has 15 amino acids. Trimming removed 6 bases from V and 5 bases from J; junction bases left unmatched: 7. Germline V gene sequence: CDR1 SGHAT, CDR2 FQNNGV. CDR3 region: CASRGDRGRVTEAFF. Here the CDR3 DNA reads TGTGCCAGCAGGGGGGACAGGGGGCGCGTAACTGAAGCTTTCTTT. The full variable domain, completed using reference TRBV11-2 and TRBJ1-1, is EAGVAQSPRYKIIEKRQSVAFWCNPISGHATLYWYQQILGQGPKLLIQFQNNGVVDDSQLPKDRFSAERLKGVDSTLKIQPAKLEDSAVYLCASRGDRGRVTEAFFGQGTRLTVV.

The chain carries TRBV30 and TRBJ2-2, with 7 nucleotides matching TRBD2. Trimming cost V 2 bases and J 10 bases; bases outside gene matches: 13. CDR3 length equals 15 residues. Germline loops: CDR1 GTSNPN, CDR2 SVGIG (reference sequence). CDR3 in DNA: TGTGCCTGGAGTACGGGAAGAGCGGGGTCCACGGAGCTGTTTTTT. It is translated as CAWSTGRAGSTELFF. Full variable domain (rest looked up from reference TRBV30 and TRBJ2-2): SQTIHQWPATLVQPVGSPLSLECTVEGTSNPNLYWYRQAAGRGLQLLFYSVGIGQISSEVPQNLSASRPQDRQFILSSKKLLLSDSGFYLCAWSTGRAGSTELFFGEGSRLTVL.